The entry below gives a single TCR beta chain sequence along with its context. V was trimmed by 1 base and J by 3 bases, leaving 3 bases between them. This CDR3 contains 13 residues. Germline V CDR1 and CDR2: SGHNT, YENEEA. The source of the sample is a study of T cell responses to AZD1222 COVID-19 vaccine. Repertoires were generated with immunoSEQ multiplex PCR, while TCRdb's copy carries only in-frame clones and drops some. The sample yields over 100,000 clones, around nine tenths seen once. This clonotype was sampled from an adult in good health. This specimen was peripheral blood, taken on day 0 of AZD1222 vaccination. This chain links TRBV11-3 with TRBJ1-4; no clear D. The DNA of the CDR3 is TGTGCCAGCAGCTTAGTGCCTAATGAAAAACTGTTTTTT. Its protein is CASSLVPNEKLFF.